These 21 T cell receptor beta chains share one sample of origin, sequenced in a study of blood T cell repertoires in COVID-19 (TCRdb year 2020). Libraries were built with the immunoSEQ multiplex PCR assay. The source is immuneACCESS, and TCRdb retained only in-frame sequences with V and J called. Part of the clones is not carried over; for the studies checked, unresolved V genes explain less than half of this, and the remainder is unexplained. This sample lists around 75,000 clones; about 88% were detected once. The top ten constitute about 21% of the sample. The sample was peripheral blood. The receptors shown here come from a human donor in a cohort sampled during active COVID-19.

This rearrangement joins TRBV20-1 to TRBJ1-1; D might be TRBD1 (5 bases). The CDR3 spans 14 residues. CDR1 and CDR2 from the germline V gene are DFQATT and SNEGSKA (reference sequence). Trimming took 3 bases from V and 1 from J, leaving 12 bases between them. The CDR3 sequence: CSASFGGRNTEAFF. The CDR3 DNA follows: TGCAGTGCTAGTTTCGGGGGGAGGAACACTGAAGCTTTCTTT.

This rearrangement joins TRBV5-1 to TRBJ1-1; D call uncertain. Germline V gene lookup returns CDR1 SGHRS and CDR2 YFSETQ. The CDR3 covers 18 residues. Trimming took 2 bases from V and 1 from J, leaving 21 bases between them. CDR3 DNA: TGCGCCAGCAGCTTAGTCCTTCGGGGTACGAAGGGGAACACTGAAGCTTTCTTT. It codes for CASSLVLRGTKGNTEAFF.

This clone was observed a single time. The chain has TRBV6-2 or TRBV6-3 and TRBJ1-1; no clear D gene. The germline gives CDR1 MNHEY, CDR2 SVGEGT. The V end was cut by 6 bases, the J end by 1 base, with 18 bases between. The CDR3 is 16 residues long. The CDR3 here is CASSLSPTAQNTEAFF. The CDR3 DNA is TGTGCCAGCAGCCTATCCCCTACAGCCCAGAACACTGAAGCTTTCTTT.

This chain connects TRBV5-1 to TRBJ2-7; 12 bases are a match to TRBD1. Germline V gives CDR1 SGHRS, CDR2 YFSETQ. Trimming cost V 4 bases and J 5 bases; bases outside gene matches: 7. There are 15 residues in the CDR3. The chain's CDR3 is CASSPGTGGENEQYF. CDR3 DNA sequence: TGCGCCAGCAGCCCCGGGACAGGGGGCGAGAACGAGCAGTACTTC.

The chain is built from TRBV5-5 and TRBJ2-1; D gene uncertain. The CDR3 spans 16 residues. Per the germline V gene, CDR1 is SGHKS and CDR2 is YYEKEE (reference sequence). The germline V and J ends were trimmed by 4 bases and 5 bases, with 19 bases remaining between them. CDR3 sequence: CASSAGGSILNNEQFF. The CDR3 DNA reads as TGTGCCAGCAGCGCCGGTGGTTCGATCTTGAACAATGAGCAGTTCTTC.

The chain recombines TRBV19 with TRBJ1-2, with a possible D match to TRBD1 (5 bases). CDR3 length: 14 amino acids. V dropped 3 bases and J dropped 4 bases, with 12 bases sitting between them. Germline V lookup: CDR1 LNHDA, CDR2 SQIVND (reference sequence). In DNA form, the CDR3 reads TGTGCCAGTAGTATTGCGGGGCTCGTCTATGGCTACACCTTC. Translating gives CASSIAGLVYGYTF.

This clone showed up just a few times. The chain combines TRBV7-3 with TRBJ2-7; TRBD2 agrees at 7 bases. Per germline, CDR1 SGHTA and CDR2 FQGTGA. The CDR3 is 13 amino acids. The ends lost 6 bases at V and 2 bases at J; junction bases unmatched: 4. CDR3 in amino acids: CASRQTSTYEQYF. CDR3 DNA sequence: TGTGCCAGCAGACAGACTAGCACCTACGAGCAGTACTTC.

This clone came up once. The rearrangement joins TRBV7-2 to TRBJ2-1; tentative D call: TRBD2 (5 bases). Trimming shortened V by 2 bases and J by 9 bases, and 8 bases separated the two germline ends. This CDR3 is built from 12 residues. Germline V lookup: CDR1 SGHTA, CDR2 FQGNSA. CDR3 nucleotide sequence: TGTGCCAGCAGCTTAATCGGGGTTGAGCAGTTCTTC. This sequence encodes CASSLIGVEQFF.

CDR3 DNA sequence: TGTGCCAGCAGCTCCACAGGGGTCAGGGAGACCCAGTACTTC. Its protein product is CASSSTGVRETQYF. The rearrangement links TRBV7-2 to TRBJ2-5, with 7 bases matching TRBD1. V was clipped by 4 bases and J by 5 bases; unmatched bases: 7. This CDR3 region has 14 residues. The germline V gene encodes CDR1 SGHTA and CDR2 FQGNSA.

CDR3 nucleotides: TGTGCCAGCAGTTCCCGGCGGACTAAAAATTCACCCCTCCACTTT. It yields the protein CASSSRRTKNSPLHF. This rearrangement joins TRBV27 to TRBJ1-6; D is undetermined. The V end was cut by 4 bases, the J end by 7 bases, with 14 bases between. The CDR3 extends over 15 amino acids. CDR1 MNHEY and CDR2 SMNVEV come from the germline V gene (reference sequence).

V is TRBV10-2 and J is TRBJ1-5; D may be TRBD1 (5 bases). The germline gives CDR1 WSHSY, CDR2 SAAADI. CDR3 length equals 13 residues. V lost 10 bases and J lost 4, with 14 bases in between. In DNA form, the CDR3 reads TGCGCCACCTGGGGAAAGGGGAATCAGCCCCAGCATTTT. Translated: CATWGKGNQPQHF.

V and J are TRBV6-5 and TRBJ2-1; 11 nucleotides agree with TRBD2. Germline trimming cut 11 bases from V and 8 bases from J; bases unmatched to any gene: 14. The CDR3 has 15 amino acids. From germline, CDR1 is MNHEY and CDR2 SVGAGI. CDR3 protein: CASYSGGALRDEQFF. In DNA, the CDR3 is TGTGCCTCCTATAGCGGGGGGGCATTACGCGATGAGCAGTTCTTC.

The chain uses TRBV5-1 and TRBJ2-2; 8 bases agree with TRBD1. Germline V CDR1 and CDR2: SGHRS, YFSETQ. The CDR3 extends over 15 amino acids. V lost 4 bases and J lost 4; bases outside the gene matches: 6. The chain's CDR3 is CASSPGQGGTGELFF. Written as DNA, the CDR3 is TGCGCCAGCAGCCCCGGACAGGGTGGCACCGGGGAGCTGTTTTTT.

The V and J genes are TRBV28 and TRBJ1-6; 8 bases are shared with TRBD1. Germline V gives CDR1 MDHEN, CDR2 SYDVKM. This CDR3 contains 17 residues. The ends lost 5 bases at V and 7 bases at J; junction bases unmatched: 13. The CDR3 coding sequence is TGTGCCAGCAGTCTAGCCCAGGGGGCTGATAACAATTCACCCCTCCACTTT. This sequence encodes CASSLAQGADNNSPLHF.

The chain couples TRBV10-2 to TRBJ1-2; 7 bases line up with TRBD1. CDR3 size: 14 residues. V lost 0 bases to trimming and J lost 5 bases; unmatched junction nucleotides: 3. Germline V gene lookup returns CDR1 WSHSY and CDR2 SAAADI. In DNA form, the CDR3 reads TGCGCCAGCAGTGAGTCAACAGGGGTATATGGCTACACCTTC. Translating gives CASSESTGVYGYTF.

The chain carries TRBV5-1 and TRBJ2-1; a possible D gene is TRBD2 (5 bases). Trimming pared 5 bases from V and 5 bases from J, leaving 17 bases between. CDR3 size: 15 residues. Germline-derived CDR1 and CDR2 are SGHRS and YFSETQ. The CDR3 region has the DNA TGCGCCAGCAGGGAGATTATGAGGGCGCACAATGAGCAGTTCTTC. It codes for CASREIMRAHNEQFF.

V and J are TRBV7-2 and TRBJ2-1; 8 positions agree with TRBD2. The CDR3 is 13 residues long. The J segment lost 10 bases and the V segment lost 5 bases, leaving 7 bases of the junction unmatched. Germline V gene data show CDR1 as SGHTA and CDR2 as FQGNSA. The DNA for the CDR3 is TGTGCCAGCAGCATAGGACTAGCCTCGGAGCAGTTCTTC. It codes for CASSIGLASEQFF.

The V and J genes are TRBV27 and TRBJ1-6; D ambiguous. From germline, CDR1 is MNHEY and CDR2 SMNVEV (reference sequence). The length of the CDR3 is 14 residues. The germline V and J ends were trimmed by 6 bases and 5 bases, with 11 bases remaining between them. The CDR3 DNA follows: TGTGCCAGCAGGAAGGAGTTAGATAATTCACCCCTCCACTTT. It yields the protein CASRKELDNSPLHF.

J is TRBJ1-6 and V is TRBV7-2; no reliable D call. Trimming pared 3 bases from V and 6 bases from J, leaving 6 bases between. CDR1 is SGHTA and CDR2 is FQGNSA in the germline V gene. This CDR3 is built from 13 residues. The CDR3 nucleotides read TGTGCCAGCAGCTTGGCCCGTAATTCACCCCTCCACTTT. It codes for CASSLARNSPLHF.

The CDR3 nucleotides read TGTGCCAGCAGTTCGGAGTACGAGCAGTACTTC. Translation gives CASSSEYEQYF. The gene calls are TRBV12-3 or TRBV12-4 and TRBJ2-7; D gene unclear. The CDR3 has 11 residues. Between the trimmed V and J ends, which lost 4 bases and 4 bases, there was a span of 5 bases.

In this sample, this clone turned up a few times. This sequence joins TRBV6-5 and TRBJ1-1, with D perhaps matching TRBD1 (6 bases). The CDR3 spans 14 residues. Trimming removed 8 bases at V and 5 bases at J, with 18 bases between. The V gene's germline CDR1 is MNHEY and CDR2 SVGAGI. This chain's CDR3 is CASHGGGFGTEAFF. In DNA, the CDR3 is TGTGCCAGCCATGGCGGGGGCTTTGGGACTGAAGCTTTCTTT.